The 9 T cell receptor beta chains below all came from one sample that was sequenced in a study of early T cells in non-severe SARS-CoV-2 infection. TCRdb passed the 5' RACE reads through MiXCR, listing each CDR3 protein once. The repertoire has around 19,000 distinct CDR3 sequences, under 7.5% of them found once; the top ten carry 6.3%. Sequenced material: whole blood. The receptor set was obtained from an adult who was a healthcare worker with PCR-confirmed SARS-CoV-2 infection or an uninfected control (not recorded which).

This clonotype has just a few counts. The CDR3 region is CASSPFRLADEPSGANVLTF. Here the CDR3 DNA reads TGCGCCAGCAGCCCCTTTAGACTAGCGGACGAGCCCTCTGGGGCCAACGTCCTGACTTTC. This chain uses TRBV5-1 with TRBJ2-6; 9 bases agree with TRBD2. Trimming at V came to 4 bases and at J to 0 bases, leaving 14 bases not matched to a gene. Germline V gives CDR1 SGHRS, CDR2 YFSETQ. The CDR3 length is 20 residues.

By proportion, this clonotype is medium-sized (0.01 to 0.1%). This chain connects TRBV20-1 to TRBJ2-5; the D gene is possibly TRBD2 (6 bases). Trimming stripped 6 bases from V and 0 bases from J, with 17 bases between. This CDR3 comprises 15 residues. Germline CDR1 DFQATT, CDR2 SNEGSKA (reference sequence). The CDR3 reads CSAGWWEADQETQYF. The CDR3 region has the DNA TGCAGTGCCGGGTGGTGGGAGGCGGACCAAGAGACCCAGTACTTC.

This clonotype has at least ten counts. The V gene is TRBV6-5, the J gene TRBJ2-2; D call uncertain. Germline V CDR1 and CDR2: MNHEY, SVGAGI. Trimming cost V 3 bases and J 7 bases, with 15 bases left between them. The CDR3 has 15 amino acids. The CDR3 protein is CASSYGRNNYGELFF. The CDR3 DNA is TGTGCCAGCAGTTATGGCAGAAACAACTACGGGGAGCTGTTTTTT.

This clonotype occurred many times. The DNA for the CDR3 is TGCAGTGCTAGAGAGGGCTGGACGGGGGAGATCTCCTACGAGCAGTACTTC. This gives the protein CSAREGWTGEISYEQYF. The rearrangement uses TRBV20-1 and TRBJ2-7, with TRBD2 as a possible D gene (6 bases). The CDR3 totals 17 residues. Germline-derived CDR1 and CDR2 are DFQATT and SNEGSKA (reference sequence). The germline V and J ends were trimmed by 0 bases and 0 bases, with 18 bases remaining between them.

This clonotype is labeled as medium-sized. CDR3 nucleotide sequence: TGTGCCAGCCGGCGGAGGGCTGAGAGCAATCAGCCCCAGCATTTT. It translates to CASRRRAESNQPQHF. The V and J genes are TRBV6-2 or TRBV6-3 and TRBJ1-5; D ambiguous. With 8 bases removed from V and 1 base from J, the gap between germline ends came to 15 bases. Germline CDR1 reads MNHEY; CDR2 reads SVGEGT. The CDR3 runs 15 residues.

This clonotype has ten or more counts. The V gene is TRBV18, the J gene TRBJ1-2, with a possible D match to TRBD1 (6 bases). The CDR3 runs to 13 residues. Per germline, CDR1 KGHSH and CDR2 LQKENI. V lost 6 bases and J lost 4, with 12 bases in between. Written as DNA, the CDR3 is TGTGCCAGCTCCGAAATGGACAGCTATGGCTACACCTTC. This sequence encodes CASSEMDSYGYTF.

This clonotype was picked up many times. The chain couples TRBV11-2 to TRBJ2-3; 13 bases are a match to TRBD2. V shed 3 bases and J 9 bases; nucleotides not matched to a gene: 9. Germline CDR1 and CDR2: SGHAT and FQNNGV. CDR3 size: 16 residues. Here the CDR3 DNA reads TGTGCCAGCAGCTTGGGACTAGCGGGATCCGAGAGGACGCAGTATTTT. Translation gives CASSLGLAGSERTQYF.

This clonotype counts as medium-sized. V gene TRBV4-1 combines with J gene TRBJ2-7; D might be TRBD2 (6 bases). Trimming removed 0 bases at V and 0 bases at J, with 12 bases between. Germline V gene data show CDR1 as MGHRA and CDR2 as YSYEKL. The CDR3 is 16 residues long. The CDR3 nucleotides are TGCGCCAGCAGCCAAGATAGGAGGGACCCCTCCTACGAGCAGTACTTC. Amino acids: CASSQDRRDPSYEQYF.

This clonotype ranks as medium-sized (0.01 to 0.1%). The conserved closing phenylalanine or tryptophan is absent in this CDR3, likely reflecting a read error. The DNA is left out, because the CDR3 cannot be placed on it with certainty; the CDR3 is given as TCRdb lists it. The rearrangement links TRBV20-1 to TRBJ2-1; the table assigns TRBD2, which was not confirmed against the DNA. From germline, CDR1 is DFQATT and CDR2 SNEGSKA (reference sequence). Including both end residues, the CDR3 is 12 amino acids long. CDR3: CSAREPSGSPTV.